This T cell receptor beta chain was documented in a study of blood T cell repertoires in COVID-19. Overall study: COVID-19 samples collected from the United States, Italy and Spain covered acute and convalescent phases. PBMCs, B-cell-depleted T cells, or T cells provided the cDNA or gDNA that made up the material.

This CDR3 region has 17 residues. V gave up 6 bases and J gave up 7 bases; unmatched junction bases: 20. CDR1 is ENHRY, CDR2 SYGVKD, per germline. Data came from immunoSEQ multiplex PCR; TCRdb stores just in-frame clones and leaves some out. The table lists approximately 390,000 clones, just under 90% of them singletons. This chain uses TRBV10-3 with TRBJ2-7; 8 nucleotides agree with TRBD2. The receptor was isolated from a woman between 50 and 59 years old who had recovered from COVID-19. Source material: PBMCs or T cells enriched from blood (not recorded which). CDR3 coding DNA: TGTGCCATCAGCCGTCAAGTGGAGCGGGGGAGCGGTGGGGAGCAGTACTTC. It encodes CAISRQVERGSGGEQYF.